The source of this T cell receptor (beta chain) is a study of tumour-infiltrating T cells in Burkitt lymphoma. This clone was observed a handful of times. Sequencing used immunoSEQ multiplex PCR; TCRdb keeps in-frame clones, though not all of them. This table holds around 50,000 clones, 30% to 40% found once. Germline V gives CDR1 LNHNV, CDR2 YYDKDF (reference sequence). This CDR3 region has 16 residues. Trimming left V 0 bases short and J 4 bases short, with 15 bases between. The sample consisted of tumor tissue. This receptor was taken from a human donor with Burkitt lymphoma. V gene TRBV15 combines with J gene TRBJ1-1, with a tentative D call TRBD1 (5 bases). Here the CDR3 reads CATSRDQAGPGTEAFF. The DNA for the CDR3 is TGTGCCACCAGCAGAGATCAGGCGGGACCAGGCACTGAAGCTTTCTTT.